These T cell receptor beta chains were read from a single sample in a study of T-cell reconstitution after alpha-beta-depleted transplantation in children. TCRdb itself ran the PCR reads through MiXCR, one entry per CDR3 protein. The profile covers 700,000 to 950,000 distinct CDR3 sequences, with roughly 15% appearing a single time and approximately 4.5% taken by the ten largest. This specimen was PBMCs, mostly from graft donor cells, taken 360 days after TCRalphabeta/CD19-depleted stem cell transplant. The receptors originated from a male patient younger than 18 who had a stem cell transplant for acute lymphoblastic leukemia, so the T cells may come from the graft donor. The CDR3 runs from the conserved cysteine through the conserved F or W. A D gene is named only where the DNA matches it firmly. The size entry is marked missing in some rows and otherwise reads once, few, many or a size class.

NA,NA,TRBV27,TRBJ2-3,TGTGCCAGCGCCCTGGGGTGGGATGGGCCCCTAGATACGCAGTATTTT,CASALGWDGPLDTQYF
NA,NA,TRBV19,TRBJ1-2,TGTGCCAGTAGTCTGGGGATGCGGGGCTACACCTTC,CASSLGMRGYTF
TRBD2,NA,TRBV4-1,TRBJ2-3,TGCGCCAGCAGCCTTTACGGACTAGCGGGAGCCGATACGCAGTATTTT,CASSLYGLAGADTQYF
TRBD2,many,TRBV20-1,TRBJ2-5,TGCAGTGCTAGAGTCTTAGCGGGAGTGGAGACCCAGTACTTC,CSARVLAGVETQYF
TRBD2,once,TRBV7-2,TRBJ2-7,TGTGCCAGCAGCTCACGACTAGCGGGAGGCCCGTGGGAGCAGTACTTC,CASSSRLAGGPWEQYF
TRBD2,few,TRBV27,TRBJ2-7,TGTGCCAGCACCACGGTCCCCGTAGCGGGTCCAAAGTTCGGCGAGCAGTACTTC,CASTTVPVAGPKFGEQYF
TRBD2,many,TRBV3-1,TRBJ2-2,TGTGCCAGCAGCCCCCCGGGACTAGCGGTCACCGGGGAGCTGTTTTTT,CASSPPGLAVTGELFF
TRBD2,NA,TRBV2,TRBJ2-1,TGTGCCAGCAGTGGAGCTAGCGGATTCTCCTACAATGAGCAGTTCTTC,CASSGASGFSYNEQFF
TRBD2,few,TRBV5-1,TRBJ2-7,TGCGCCAGCAGCTTGGGGGATCTTAGCGGGAGGAGGCCCTACGAGCAGTACTTC,CASSLGDLSGRRPYEQYF
NA,many,TRBV3-1,TRBJ2-1,TGTGCCAGCAGCCACGGAGTATGGAACAATGAGCAGTTCTTC,CASSHGVWNNEQFF
TRBD2,NA,TRBV5-1,TRBJ2-1,TGCGCCAGCAGCTTGGCTAGCGGTGTCGCCTACAATGAGCAGTTCTTC,CASSLASGVAYNEQFF
TRBD2,NA,TRBV11-1,TRBJ2-4,TGTGCCAGCAGCTCTACACGGCGGGAGGGTATAGCCAAAAACATTCAGTACTTC,CASSSTRREGIAKNIQYF
TRBD2,few,TRBV4-2,TRBJ2-5,TGTGCCAGCAGCCAAGGACTAGCGGGAGGAACGACCGAGACCCAGTACTTC,CASSQGLAGGTTETQYF
TRBD2,NA,TRBV5-1,TRBJ2-5,TGCGCCAGCAGCTTGATAGCGGGACTAAAAGAGACCCAGTACTTC,CASSLIAGLKETQYF
NA,few,TRBV6-2/TRBV6-3,TRBJ2-3,TGTGCCAGCAGTTACTCTGAGGGACTCCCGGTGAGCACAGATACGCAGTATTTT,CASSYSEGLPVSTDTQYF
NA,many,TRBV5-1,TRBJ2-5,TGCGCCAGCAGCTTCGGAGAGTACCAAGAGACCCAGTACTTC,CASSFGEYQETQYF
NA,NA,TRBV7-3,TRBJ2-1,TGTGCCAGCAGCTTATCGGGAGAGAGCGATGAGCAGTTCTTC,CASSLSGESDEQFF
NA,many,TRBV9,TRBJ2-2,TGTGCCAGCAGCGTAGGATTCCTGAACACCGGGGAGCTGTTTTTT,CASSVGFLNTGELFF